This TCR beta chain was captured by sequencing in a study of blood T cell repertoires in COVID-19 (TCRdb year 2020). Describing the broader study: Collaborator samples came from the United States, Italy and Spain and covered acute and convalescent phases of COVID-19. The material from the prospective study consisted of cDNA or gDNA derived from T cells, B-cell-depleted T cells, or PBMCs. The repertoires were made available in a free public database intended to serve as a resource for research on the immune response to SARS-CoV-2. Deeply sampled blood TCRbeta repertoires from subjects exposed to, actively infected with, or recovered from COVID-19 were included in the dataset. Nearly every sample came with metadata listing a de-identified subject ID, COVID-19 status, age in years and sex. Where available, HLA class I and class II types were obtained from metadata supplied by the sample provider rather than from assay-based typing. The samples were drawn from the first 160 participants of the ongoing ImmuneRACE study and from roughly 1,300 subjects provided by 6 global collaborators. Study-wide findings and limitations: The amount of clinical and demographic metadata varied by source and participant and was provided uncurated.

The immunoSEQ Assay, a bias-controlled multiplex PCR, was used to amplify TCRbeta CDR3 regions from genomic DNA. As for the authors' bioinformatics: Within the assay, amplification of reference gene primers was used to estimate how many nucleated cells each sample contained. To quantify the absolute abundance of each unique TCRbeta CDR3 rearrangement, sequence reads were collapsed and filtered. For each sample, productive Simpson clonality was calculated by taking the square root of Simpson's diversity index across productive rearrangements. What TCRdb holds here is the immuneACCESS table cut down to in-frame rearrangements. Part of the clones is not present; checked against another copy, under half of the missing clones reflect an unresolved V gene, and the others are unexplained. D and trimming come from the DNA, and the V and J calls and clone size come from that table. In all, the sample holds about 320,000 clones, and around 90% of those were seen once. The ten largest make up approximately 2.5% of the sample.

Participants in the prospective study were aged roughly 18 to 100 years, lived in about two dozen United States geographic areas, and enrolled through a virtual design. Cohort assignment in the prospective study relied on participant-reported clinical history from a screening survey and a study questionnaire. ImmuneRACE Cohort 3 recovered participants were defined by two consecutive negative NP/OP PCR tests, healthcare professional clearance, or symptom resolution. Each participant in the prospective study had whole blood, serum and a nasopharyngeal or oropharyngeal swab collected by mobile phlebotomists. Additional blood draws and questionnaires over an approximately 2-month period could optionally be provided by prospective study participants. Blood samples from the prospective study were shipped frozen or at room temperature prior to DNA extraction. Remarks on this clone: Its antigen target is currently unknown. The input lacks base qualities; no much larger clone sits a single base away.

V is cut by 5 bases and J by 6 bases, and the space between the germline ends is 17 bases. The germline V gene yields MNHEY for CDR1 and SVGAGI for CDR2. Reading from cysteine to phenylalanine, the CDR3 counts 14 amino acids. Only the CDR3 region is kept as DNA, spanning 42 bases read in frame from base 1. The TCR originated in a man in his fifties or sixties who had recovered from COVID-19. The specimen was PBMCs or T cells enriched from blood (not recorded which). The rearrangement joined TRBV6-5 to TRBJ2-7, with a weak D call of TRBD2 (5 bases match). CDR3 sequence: CASSHGELLSEQYF. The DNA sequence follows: TGTGCCAGCAGTCACGGGGAGCTCCTCTCCGAGCAGTACTTC.